This is a list of T cell receptor beta chains from one sample in a study of shared clonotypes between healthy human individuals. TCRdb's copy holds only in-frame clones and misses some; the assay was immunoSEQ multiplex PCR. The profile shows some 980,000 clones, more than 75% of them singletons. Sequenced sample: memory CD4+ T cells sorted from blood. The source of these receptors is a man aged 18 to 29 in good health. Each CDR3 is given with its conserved first and last residue. A D gene is named only where the DNA matches it firmly. Not all rows give a size; the values are once, few, many and, for expanded clones, a class.

TRBJ2-3	.	.	14	TRBV5-1	TGCGCCAGCCAGGCGAACCCTAGCACAGATACGCAGTATTTT	CASQANPSTDTQYF
TRBJ2-5	.	TRBD1	14	TRBV5-1	TGCGCCAGCAGCTTGGTAGGGGACAGAGAGACCCAGTACTTC	CASSLVGDRETQYF
TRBJ2-5	.	TRBD2	15	TRBV5-1	TGCGCCAGCAGCTTGGCAGTCGGGGGGGCGAAGACCCAGTACTTC	CASSLAVGGAKTQYF
TRBJ2-1	few	TRBD2	13	TRBV18	TGTGCCAGCTCAGAAGGGACTAGTTATGAGCAGTTCTTC	CASSEGTSYEQFF
TRBJ2-7	.	.	11	TRBV2	TGTGCCAGCAGGATATCCCCCGAGCAGTACTTC	CASRISPEQYF
TRBJ2-1	.	.	13	TRBV5-6	TGTGCCAGCGGCCCCACAGGGTACAATGAGCAGTTCTTC	CASGPTGYNEQFF
TRBJ1-2	.	TRBD1	14	TRBV4-1	TGCGCCAGCAACCATGCAGGGGGCGACTATGGCTACACCTTC	CASNHAGGDYGYTF
TRBJ2-7	.	.	12	TRBV6-1	TGTGCCAGCAGTCGGACAGCGTACGAGCAGTACTTC	CASSRTAYEQYF
TRBJ1-1	.	.	16	TRBV15	TGTGCCACCAGCAGAGATTACAGCGGCGGAAACACTGAAGCTTTCTTT	CATSRDYSGGNTEAFF
TRBJ2-2	.	TRBD2	17	TRBV9	TGTGCCAGCAGCGTAGTTAGCGGGGGTTCGTACACCGGGGAGCTGTTTTTT	CASSVVSGGSYTGELFF
TRBJ2-5	.	.	15	TRBV29-1	TGCAGCGTTGAATTTCCGGGGTACGGAGGAGAGACCCAGTACTTC	CSVEFPGYGGETQYF
TRBJ1-1	.	.	12	TRBV6-1	TGTGCCAGCAGTTTAGACCTGGCTGAAGCTTTCTTT	CASSLDLAEAFF
TRBJ1-4	.	TRBD1	15	TRBV7-6	TGTGCCAGCAGCTCCAGACAGGGAGCTAATGAAAAACTGTTTTTT	CASSSRQGANEKLFF
TRBJ1-3	.	.	16	TRBV25-1	TGTGCCAGCAGTGAATGGAAGGGAGCGTCTGGAAACACCATATATTTT	CASSEWKGASGNTIYF
TRBJ2-7	.	.	12	TRBV30	TGTGCCTGGAGCAAGGCCTCCTACGAGCAGTACTTC	CAWSKASYEQYF
TRBJ2-5	.	.	14	TRBV5-6	TGTGCCAGCAGCCTCCCTACAATACAAGAGACCCAGTACTTC	CASSLPTIQETQYF
TRBJ1-3	many	.	11	TRBV29-1	TGCAGCGTTGAGTCAGGAAACACCATATATTTT	CSVESGNTIYF
TRBJ2-7	few	.	14	TRBV4-3	TGCGCCAGCAGCCCGTCGGCAGGGCGGTACGAGCAGTACTTC	CASSPSAGRYEQYF
TRBJ2-2	.	TRBD1	14	TRBV2	TGTGCCAGCCAAGACAGGGATAGGGCCGGGGAGCTGTTTTTT	CASQDRDRAGELFF
TRBJ1-6	.	.	14	TRBV10-3	TGTGCCATCAGTGAGATCGGCATTAATTCACCCCTCCACTTT	CAISEIGINSPLHF
TRBJ2-7	.	TRBD1	16	TRBV6-6	TGTGCCAGCAGTTACGGGGGACAGGGGTCGGTCTACGAGCAGTACTTC	CASSYGGQGSVYEQYF
TRBJ1-1	few	.	12	TRBV29-1	TGCAGCGTCGGAATGAGCGGAACTGAAGCTTTCTTT	CSVGMSGTEAFF
TRBJ2-3	.	.	14	TRBV6-1	TGTGCCAGCAGTGAAGGGACGAAAACAGATACGCAGTATTTT	CASSEGTKTDTQYF
TRBJ1-6	.	.	15	TRBV7-8	TGTGCCAGCAGCCCCAACGTGTACAGGGATTCACCCCTCCACTTT	CASSPNVYRDSPLHF
TRBJ2-1	.	TRBD1	14	TRBV7-2	TGTGCCAGCAGCTTCCCGGACAGGGAAGGTGAGCAGTTCTTC	CASSFPDREGEQFF
TRBJ2-7	.	.	13	TRBV5-1	TGCGCCAGCAGCTTGAACCCTTGGTACGAGCAGTACTTC	CASSLNPWYEQYF
TRBJ2-7	.	TRBD1	13	TRBV30	TGTGCCTTTAGAGAGAACAGGGGGCACGAGCAGTACTTC	CAFRENRGHEQYF
TRBJ1-2	.	.	13	TRBV5-1	TGCGCCAGCAGCTTAGAAGTTAACTATGGCTACACCTTC	CASSLEVNYGYTF
TRBJ2-1	.	.	15	TRBV6-5	TGTGCCAGCAGTCTGAATTCGAGGGTTAACAATGAGCAGTTCTTC	CASSLNSRVNNEQFF
TRBJ1-1	few	.	14	TRBV7-2	TGTGCCAGCAGCTTGATGGGTCTGAACACTGAAGCTTTCTTT	CASSLMGLNTEAFF
TRBJ2-6	.	.	14	TRBV19	TGTGCCAGTAGTCGCGGGCCCGGGGCCAACGTCCTGACTTTC	CASSRGPGANVLTF
TRBJ1-6	.	.	14	TRBV5-1	TGCGCCAGCAGCCAGACAGGAGATAATTCACCCCTCCACTTT	CASSQTGDNSPLHF
TRBJ2-3	.	.	17	TRBV4-3	TGCGCCAGCAGCCAAGAACCGCAGGGATCTAGCACAGATACGCAGTATTTT	CASSQEPQGSSTDTQYF
TRBJ1-1	.	TRBD1	18	TRBV5-8	TGTGCCAGCAGCTTTATGACAGGGTATTCAGTCCCCAACACTGAAGCTTTCTTT	CASSFMTGYSVPNTEAFF
TRBJ2-5	.	.	16	TRBV10-3	TGTGCCATCATGGCGGGGAGGGCGGGGGCAGAAGAGACCCAGTACTTC	CAIMAGRAGAEETQYF
TRBJ1-6	.	TRBD1	15	TRBV9	TGTGCCAGCAGCGTGGGACAGTTCTTGGATTCACCCCTCCACTTT	CASSVGQFLDSPLHF
TRBJ2-1	few	.	13	TRBV5-4	TGTGCCAGCAGTTACAGGGCCAACAATGAGCAGTTCTTC	CASSYRANNEQFF
TRBJ1-1	.	.	13	TRBV25-1	TGTGCCAGCAGTGAAGCCAACAGTAGGAAGGCTTTCTTT	CASSEANSRKAFF
TRBJ1-2	.	.	14	TRBV5-1	TGCGCCAGCAGCTGGCCTTCAGGGGTGGATGGCTACACCTTC	CASSWPSGVDGYTF